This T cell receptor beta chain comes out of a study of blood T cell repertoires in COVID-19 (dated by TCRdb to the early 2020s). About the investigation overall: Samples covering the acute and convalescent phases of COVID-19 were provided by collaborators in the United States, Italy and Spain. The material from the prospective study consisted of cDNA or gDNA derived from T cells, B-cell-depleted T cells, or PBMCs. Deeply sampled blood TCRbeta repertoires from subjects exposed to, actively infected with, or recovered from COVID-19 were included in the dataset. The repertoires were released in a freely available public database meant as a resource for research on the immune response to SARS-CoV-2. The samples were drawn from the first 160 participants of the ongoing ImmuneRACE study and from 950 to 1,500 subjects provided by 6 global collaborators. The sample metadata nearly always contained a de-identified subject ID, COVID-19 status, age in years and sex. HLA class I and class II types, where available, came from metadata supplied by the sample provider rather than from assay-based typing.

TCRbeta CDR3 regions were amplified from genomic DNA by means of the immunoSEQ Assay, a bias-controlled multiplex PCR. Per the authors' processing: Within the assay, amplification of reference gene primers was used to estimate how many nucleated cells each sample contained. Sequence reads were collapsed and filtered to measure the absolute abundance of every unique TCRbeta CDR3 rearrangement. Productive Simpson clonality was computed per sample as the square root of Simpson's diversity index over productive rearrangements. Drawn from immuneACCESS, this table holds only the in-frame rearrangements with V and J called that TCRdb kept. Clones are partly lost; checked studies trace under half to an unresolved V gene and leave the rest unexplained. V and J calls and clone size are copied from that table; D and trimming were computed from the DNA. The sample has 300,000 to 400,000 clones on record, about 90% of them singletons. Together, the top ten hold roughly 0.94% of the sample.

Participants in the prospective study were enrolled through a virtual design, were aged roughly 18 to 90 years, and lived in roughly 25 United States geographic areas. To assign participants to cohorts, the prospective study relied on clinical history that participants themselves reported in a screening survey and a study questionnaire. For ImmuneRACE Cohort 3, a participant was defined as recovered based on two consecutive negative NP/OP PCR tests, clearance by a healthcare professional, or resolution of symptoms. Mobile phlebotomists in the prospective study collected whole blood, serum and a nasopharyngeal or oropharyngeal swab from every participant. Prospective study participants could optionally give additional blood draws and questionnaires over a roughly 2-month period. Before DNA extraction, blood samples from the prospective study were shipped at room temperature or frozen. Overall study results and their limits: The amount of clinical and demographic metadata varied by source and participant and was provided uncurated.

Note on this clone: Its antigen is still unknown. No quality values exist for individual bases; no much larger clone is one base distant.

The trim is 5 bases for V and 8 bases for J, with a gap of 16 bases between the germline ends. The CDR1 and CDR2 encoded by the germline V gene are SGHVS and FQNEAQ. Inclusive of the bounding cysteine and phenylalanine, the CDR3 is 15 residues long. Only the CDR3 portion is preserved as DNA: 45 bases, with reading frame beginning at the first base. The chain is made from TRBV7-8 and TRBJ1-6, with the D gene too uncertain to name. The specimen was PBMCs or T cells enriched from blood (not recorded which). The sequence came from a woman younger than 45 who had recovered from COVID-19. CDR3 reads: CASSPRLYRDSPLHF. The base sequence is TGTGCCAGCAGCCCTAGGCTGTATCGGGATTCACCCCTCCACTTT.